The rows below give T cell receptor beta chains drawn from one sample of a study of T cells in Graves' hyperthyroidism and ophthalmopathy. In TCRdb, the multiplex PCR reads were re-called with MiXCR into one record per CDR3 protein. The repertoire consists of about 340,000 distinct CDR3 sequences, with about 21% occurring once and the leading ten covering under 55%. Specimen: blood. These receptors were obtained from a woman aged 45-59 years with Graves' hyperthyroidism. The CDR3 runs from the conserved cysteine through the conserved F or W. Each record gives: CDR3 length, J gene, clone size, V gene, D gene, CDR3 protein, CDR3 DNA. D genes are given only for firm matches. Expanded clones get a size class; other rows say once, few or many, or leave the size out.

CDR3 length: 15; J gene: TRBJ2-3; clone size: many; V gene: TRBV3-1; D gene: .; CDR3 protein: CASSPSQGSTDTQYF; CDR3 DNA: TGTGCCAGCAGCCCAAGTCAGGGGAGCACAGATACGCAGTATTTT
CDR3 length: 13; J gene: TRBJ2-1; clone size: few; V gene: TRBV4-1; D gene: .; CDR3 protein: CASSQDTDNEQFF; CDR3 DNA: TGCGCCAGCAGCCAAGATACCGACAATGAGCAGTTCTTC
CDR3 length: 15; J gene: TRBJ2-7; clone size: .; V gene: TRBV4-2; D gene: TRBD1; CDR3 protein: CASSQDRQGVLEQYF; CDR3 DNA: TGTGCCAGCAGCCAAGATAGGCAGGGGGTTCTCGAGCAGTACTTC
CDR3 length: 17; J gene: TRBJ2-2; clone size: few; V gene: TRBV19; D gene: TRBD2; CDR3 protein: CASSKGRLAGELGELFF; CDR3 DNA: TGTGCCAGTAGTAAGGGCCGACTAGCGGGAGAACTCGGGGAGCTGTTTTTT
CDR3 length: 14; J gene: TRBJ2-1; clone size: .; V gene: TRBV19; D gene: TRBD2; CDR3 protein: CAGSISGGRNEQFF; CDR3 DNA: TGTGCCGGTAGTATTAGCGGGGGTCGAAATGAGCAGTTCTTC
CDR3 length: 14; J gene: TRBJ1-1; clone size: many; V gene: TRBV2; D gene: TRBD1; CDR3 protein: CASRWGQGGGEAFF; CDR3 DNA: TGTGCCAGCAGGTGGGGACAGGGAGGAGGTGAAGCTTTCTTT
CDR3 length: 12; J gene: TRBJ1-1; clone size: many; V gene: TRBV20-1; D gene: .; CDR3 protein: CSAREWDTEAFF; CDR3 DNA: TGCAGTGCTAGAGAGTGGGATACTGAAGCTTTCTTT
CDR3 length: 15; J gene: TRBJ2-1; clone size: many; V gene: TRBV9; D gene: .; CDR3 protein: CASSGGAISYNEQFF; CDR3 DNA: TGTGCCAGCAGTGGGGGGGCGATCTCCTACAATGAGCAGTTCTTC
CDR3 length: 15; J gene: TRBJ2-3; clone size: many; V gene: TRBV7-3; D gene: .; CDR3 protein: CASSFRGSLGDTQYF; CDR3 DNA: TGTGCCAGCAGCTTCAGGGGCTCGTTGGGAGATACGCAGTATTTT
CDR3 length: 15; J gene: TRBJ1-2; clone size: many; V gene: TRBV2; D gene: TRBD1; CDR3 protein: CASNPATGGLYGYTF; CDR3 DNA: TGTGCCAGCAACCCTGCGACAGGGGGGCTCTATGGCTACACCTTC
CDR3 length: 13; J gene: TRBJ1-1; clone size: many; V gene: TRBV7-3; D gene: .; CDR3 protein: CASSRGQNTEAFF; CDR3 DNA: TGTGCCAGCAGCCGTGGACAGAACACTGAAGCTTTCTTT
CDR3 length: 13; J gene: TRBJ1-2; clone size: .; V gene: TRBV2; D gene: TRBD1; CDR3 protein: CASSRTGVSGYTF; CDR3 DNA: TGTGCCAGCAGTCGGACAGGGGTTTCTGGCTACACCTTC
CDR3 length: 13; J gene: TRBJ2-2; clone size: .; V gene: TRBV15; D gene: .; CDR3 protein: CATSTDSSGELFF; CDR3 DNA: TGTGCCACCAGCACTGACTCAAGCGGGGAGCTGTTTTTT
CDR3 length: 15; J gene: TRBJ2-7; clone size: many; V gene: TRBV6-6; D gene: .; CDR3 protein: CASSYSPDVSYEQYF; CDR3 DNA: TGTGCCAGCAGTTACTCCCCAGACGTCTCCTACGAGCAGTACTTC
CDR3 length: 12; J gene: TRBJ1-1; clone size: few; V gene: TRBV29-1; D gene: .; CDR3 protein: CSVIQMNTEAFF; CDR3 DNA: TGCAGCGTGATACAGATGAACACTGAAGCTTTCTTT
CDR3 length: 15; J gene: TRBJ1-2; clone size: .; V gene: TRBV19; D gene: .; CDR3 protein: CASSTALAVDYGYTF; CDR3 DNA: TGTGCCAGTAGTACCGCCTTGGCAGTTGACTATGGCTACACCTTC
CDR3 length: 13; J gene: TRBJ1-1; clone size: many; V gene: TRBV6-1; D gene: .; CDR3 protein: CATWGLGYTEAFF; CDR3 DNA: TGTGCCACCTGGGGGCTAGGGTACACTGAAGCTTTCTTT
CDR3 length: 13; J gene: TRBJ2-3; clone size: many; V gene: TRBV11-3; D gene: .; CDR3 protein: CASSLGDSYTQYF; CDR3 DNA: TGTGCCAGCAGCTTAGGGGACTCATATACGCAGTATTTT
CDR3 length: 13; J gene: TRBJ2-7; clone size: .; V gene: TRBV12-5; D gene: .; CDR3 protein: CASGWIEDYEQYF; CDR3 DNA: TGTGCTAGTGGTTGGATTGAGGACTACGAGCAGTACTTC
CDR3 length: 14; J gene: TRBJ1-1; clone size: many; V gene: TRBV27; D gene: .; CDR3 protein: CASSLFGGSTEAFF; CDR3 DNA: TGTGCCAGCAGTTTGTTTGGGGGGAGCACTGAAGCTTTCTTT
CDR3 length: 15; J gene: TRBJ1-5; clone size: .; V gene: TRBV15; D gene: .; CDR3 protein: CATSRVQYGNQPQHF; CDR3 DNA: TGTGCCACCAGCAGAGTCCAGTATGGCAATCAGCCCCAGCATTTT
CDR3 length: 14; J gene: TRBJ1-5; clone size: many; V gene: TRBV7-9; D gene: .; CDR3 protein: CASSLTGLDQPQHF; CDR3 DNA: TGTGCCAGCAGTTTAACAGGTCTCGATCAGCCCCAGCATTTT